The 32 T cell receptor beta chains below come from one sample, sequenced in a study of blood T cell repertoires in COVID-19. The assay was immunoSEQ multiplex PCR, and TCRdb's table has in-frame clones only and misses some. The sample has 25,000 to 30,000 clones; about nine tenths are singletons. The specimen was peripheral blood. The receptors originated from a man in his 70s with active or convalescent COVID-19.

The chain recombines TRBV2 with TRBJ2-1, with 8 nucleotides matching TRBD2. Looked up from germline, CDR1 is SNHLY and CDR2 is FYNNEI. The CDR3 has 14 amino acids. V trimming: 10 bases; J trimming: 8 bases; junction bases outside the gene matches: 13. CDR3: CATRLAPAGDEQFF. As DNA, the CDR3 is TGTGCCACCCGACTAGCGCCCGCCGGTGATGAGCAGTTCTTC.

This chain joins TRBV19 and TRBJ1-1, with no clear D. Trimming pared 3 bases from V and 5 bases from J, leaving 10 bases between. The CDR3 spans 13 residues. CDR1 and CDR2 from the germline V gene are LNHDA and SQIVND (reference sequence). Written as DNA, the CDR3 is TGTGCCAGTAGTATGAAGACGGGGACTGAAGCTTTCTTT. Its protein is CASSMKTGTEAFF.

The chain has TRBV10-3 and TRBJ2-3, with 10 nucleotides matching TRBD1. V trimming: 7 bases; J trimming: 2 bases; junction bases outside the gene matches: 3. Germline CDR1 and CDR2: ENHRY and SYGVKD. CDR3 length: 14 residues. The CDR3, as DNA: TGTGCCATCACGGGACAGGGGAACACAGATACGCAGTATTTT. It encodes CAITGQGNTDTQYF.

V is TRBV4-2 and J is TRBJ2-1; D remains ambiguous. The CDR3 runs to 15 residues. V dropped 4 bases and J dropped 5 bases, with 15 bases sitting between them. CDR1 LGHNA and CDR2 YNFKEQ come from the germline V gene. The CDR3 loop reads CASSRQLGENNEQFF. The CDR3 DNA reads as TGTGCCAGCAGCCGGCAGCTAGGAGAGAACAATGAGCAGTTCTTC.

The rearrangement links TRBV20-1 to TRBJ2-1; D remains unclear. CDR3 length: 11 residues. Germline lookup yields CDR1 DFQATT and CDR2 SNEGSKA (reference sequence). The V gene lost 3 bases and the J gene lost 7 bases, with 7 bases spanning the gap. Here the CDR3 DNA reads TGCAGTGCTAGCCTCCGGAATGAGCAGTTCTTC. Encoded protein: CSASLRNEQFF.

The V call is TRBV2, the J call TRBJ2-1; D possibly corresponds to TRBD2 (6 bases). V lost 5 bases, J lost 0 bases, and 14 bases lay in between. The CDR3 is made up of 16 amino acids. Germline assignment: CDR1 SNHLY and CDR2 FYNNEI. The CDR3, as DNA: TGTGCCAGCAGTCCCCGGGAGAACATCTCCTACAATGAGCAGTTCTTC. As protein: CASSPRENISYNEQFF.

The chain has TRBV30 and TRBJ1-5; no clear D gene. The V gene's germline CDR1 is GTSNPN and CDR2 SVGIG (reference sequence). Trimming pared 3 bases from V and 5 bases from J, leaving 20 bases between. CDR3 length: 16 residues. CDR3 in amino acids: CAWSLDKASSHQPQHF. DNA for the CDR3: TGTGCCTGGAGCTTAGACAAGGCCTCCTCGCATCAGCCCCAGCATTTT.

The chain recombines TRBV28 with TRBJ2-7; 9 nucleotides agree with TRBD2. In germline, CDR1 is MDHEN, CDR2 SYDVKM. Trimming at V came to 3 bases and at J to 2 bases, leaving 8 bases not matched to a gene. The CDR3 has 16 residues. CDR3 in amino acids: CASSLGTTSGPYEQYV. The CDR3 bases are TGTGCCAGCAGTTTGGGCACGACTAGCGGTCCCTACGAGCAGTACGTC.

This clone was counted a single time. The chain carries TRBV15 and TRBJ2-7; possible D gene TRBD2, 6 bases. In germline, CDR1 is LNHNV, CDR2 YYDKDF (reference sequence). The CDR3 runs 15 residues. V was clipped by 3 bases and J by 1 base, with 13 bases between them. CDR3 coding DNA: TGTGCCACCAGCAGTGGGGGACTTCAATCCTACGAGCAGTACGTC. It encodes CATSSGGLQSYEQYV.

The V and J genes are TRBV6-5 and TRBJ1-2, with D possibly being TRBD1 (6 bases). Germline V gene sequence: CDR1 MNHEY, CDR2 SVGAGI. Trimming cost V 7 bases and J 2 bases, with 17 bases left between them. The CDR3 sequence is 15 residues long. The CDR3, as DNA: TGTGCCAGCAAGAGGGGGAGGGGGGACAACTATGGCTACACCTTC. Amino acid sequence: CASKRGRGDNYGYTF.

This chain links TRBV6-2 or TRBV6-3 with TRBJ1-5; tentatively, D is TRBD1 (5 bases). The ends were cut back, 2 bases at V and 4 bases at J, with 6 bases in the middle. CDR3 length: 13 residues. CDR1 is MNHEY and CDR2 is SVGEGT in the germline V gene. The CDR3 spells CASSYDSNQPQHF. The CDR3 nucleotides read TGTGCCAGCAGTTACGACAGTAATCAGCCCCAGCATTTT.

This clone was picked up one time. V usage is TRBV6-5 and J usage is TRBJ1-2, with 9 positions matching TRBD1. The CDR3 extends over 14 amino acids. J gave up 5 bases and V 6 bases, and 7 bases lay outside the gene matches. Germline CDR1 reads MNHEY; CDR2 reads SVGAGI. The CDR3 protein is CASSLPGQGYGYTF. The DNA of the CDR3 is TGTGCCAGCAGCCTTCCGGGACAGGGTTATGGCTACACCTTC.

The rearrangement links TRBV28 to TRBJ1-2; 9 nucleotides match TRBD1. CDR3 length: 15 residues. Germline values: CDR1 MDHEN, CDR2 SYDVKM. After removal of 5 bases from V and 6 bases from J, the junction contained 10 bases not matched to a gene. The CDR3 loop reads CASSVPGQGLDGYTF. In DNA form, the CDR3 reads TGTGCCAGCAGTGTACCGGGACAGGGTTTAGATGGCTACACCTTC.

The chain links TRBV7-6 to TRBJ2-6; D perhaps matches TRBD2 (6 bases). Germline-derived CDR1 and CDR2 are SGHVS and FNYEAQ. This CDR3 spans 17 amino acids. Trimming stripped 5 bases from V and 0 bases from J, with 14 bases between. CDR3 sequence reads: CASSPGGTPSGANVLTF. The CDR3 DNA sequence: TGTGCCAGCAGCCCTGGGGGGACCCCCTCTGGGGCCAACGTCCTGACTTTC. Full variable domain (missing parts from reference TRBV7-6 and TRBJ2-6): GAGVSQSPRYKVTKRGQDVALRCDPISGHVSLYWYRQALGQGPEFLTYFNYEAQQDKSGLPNDRFSAERPEGSISTLTIQRTEQRDSAMYRCASSPGGTPSGANVLTFGAGSRLTVL.

The CDR3 DNA is TGTGCCAGCAGCTTGAAGTCGGGGAACACTGAAGCTTTCTTT. Protein: CASSLKSGNTEAFF. The chain uses TRBV6-5 and TRBJ1-1; D is undetermined. The germline V gene encodes CDR1 MNHEY and CDR2 SVGAGI. Trimming stripped 6 bases from V and 1 base from J, with 12 bases between. The CDR3 loop spans 14 amino acids.

The chain is built from TRBV9 and TRBJ2-6; D may be TRBD2 (5 bases). This CDR3 spans 15 amino acids. The ends were cut back, 7 bases at V and 4 bases at J, with 15 bases in the middle. Germline V gene sequence: CDR1 SGDLS, CDR2 YYNGEE. Written as DNA, the CDR3 is TGTGCCAGCCTCCGGGAAGGGCACGGGGCCAACGTCCTGACTTTC. Its translation: CASLREGHGANVLTF. Filled out from reference TRBV9 and TRBJ2-6, the complete variable domain reads DSGVTQTPKHLITATGQRVTLRCSPRSGDLSVYWYQQSLDQGLQFLIQYYNGEERAKGNILERFSAQQFPDLHSELNLSSLELGDSALYFCASLREGHGANVLTFGAGSRLTVL.

V and J are TRBV5-1 and TRBJ2-2; 9 bases fit TRBD2. After removal of 4 bases from V and 6 bases from J, the junction contained 10 bases not matched to a gene. CDR1 and CDR2 (germline): SGHRS, YFSETQ. CDR3 size: 16 residues. CDR3 in amino acids: CASSPRPGGRAGELFF. DNA for the CDR3: TGCGCCAGCAGCCCCCGCCCTGGCGGGAGGGCCGGGGAGCTGTTTTTT.

The V gene is TRBV5-6, the J gene TRBJ2-3; no firm D call. The CDR3 is 12 residues long. Trimming pared 0 bases from V and 4 bases from J, leaving 3 bases between. From germline, CDR1 is SGHDT and CDR2 YYEEEE. The CDR3 loop reads CASSLAADTQYF. The CDR3 bases are TGTGCCAGCAGCTTGGCCGCAGATACGCAGTATTTT.

The sample holds one count of this clone. This chain links TRBV19 with TRBJ2-2, with a possible D match to TRBD1 (5 bases). Deletions cut 9 bases from V and 4 bases from J, with 9 bases between. The CDR3 consists of 12 residues. Germline loops: CDR1 LNHDA, CDR2 SQIVND (reference sequence). CDR3 protein: CASRQGTGELFF. CDR3 nucleotide sequence: TGTGCCAGCCGCCAGGGCACCGGGGAGCTGTTTTTT.

The chain employs TRBV7-6 and TRBJ2-7, with TRBD1 matching 12 bases. The CDR3 length is 15 residues. The germline gives CDR1 SGHVS, CDR2 FNYEAQ. Trimming cost V 5 bases and J 3 bases; bases outside gene matches: 5. CDR3 DNA sequence: TGTGCCAGCAGCCAAGGGACAGGGGGCCTCTACGAGCAGTACGTC. Translated: CASSQGTGGLYEQYV.

The V and J genes are TRBV15 and TRBJ1-1; 9 bases fit TRBD1. The germline CDR1 and CDR2 sequences are LNHNV and YYDKDF (reference sequence). The CDR3 totals 14 residues. J lost 5 bases, V lost 1 base, and 2 bases had no gene match. CDR3 sequence: CATSRGQGGTEAFF. The CDR3 DNA is TGTGCCACCAGCAGAGGACAGGGGGGAACTGAAGCTTTCTTT.

In this sample, this clone turned up once. The chain combines TRBV7-2 with TRBJ2-7; D perhaps matches TRBD1 (7 bases). Germline-derived CDR1 and CDR2 are SGHTA and FQGNSA. CDR3 length equals 16 residues. Trimming took 3 bases from V and 0 from J, leaving 15 bases between them. CDR3 bases: TGTGCCAGCAGCTTTCCCCCCCAGGGGGGCTCCTACGAGCAGTACTTC. Its protein is CASSFPPQGGSYEQYF.

This rearrangement joins TRBV20-1 to TRBJ1-5; TRBD1 is a possible D gene (6 bases). Germline assignment: CDR1 DFQATT and CDR2 SNEGSKA (reference sequence). This CDR3 comprises 15 residues. Trimming removed 3 bases from V and 6 bases from J, with 18 bases in between. The CDR3 sequence: CSASPTTGTRQPQHF. CDR3 DNA sequence: TGCAGTGCTAGTCCCACAACAGGGACACGTCAGCCCCAGCATTTT.

This chain uses TRBV3-1 (or the pseudogene TRBV3-2) with TRBJ2-5; 10 bases fit TRBD2. This CDR3 region has 18 residues. The V gene's germline CDR1 is LGHDT and CDR2 YNNKEL (reference sequence). Unmatched junction bases numbered 15, after V lost 5 bases and J lost 3 bases. The CDR3 DNA follows: TGTGCCAGCAGCGCCTCTAGGACTAGCGGCTCCTATAAAGAGACCCAGTACTTC. The encoded protein is CASSASRTSGSYKETQYF.

In its sample, this clone was seen a few times. This rearrangement joins TRBV7-9 to TRBJ1-6; possible D gene TRBD1, 5 bases. V lost 2 bases to trimming and J lost 5 bases, with 16 bases between them. Germline assignment: CDR1 SEHNR and CDR2 FQNEAQ (reference sequence). There are 17 residues in the CDR3. The CDR3 protein is CASSLYRGTANNSPLHF. For the CDR3, the DNA is TGTGCCAGCAGCTTATACCGCGGGACGGCAAATAATTCACCCCTCCACTTT.

The CDR3 DNA sequence: TGTGCCTGGAGTGTACAGTCGGGGGGTTACGAGCAGTACTTC. It codes for CAWSVQSGGYEQYF. The V call is TRBV30, the J call TRBJ2-7, with 7 bases fitting TRBD2. The CDR3 sequence is 14 residues long. After removal of 0 bases from V and 4 bases from J, the junction contained 6 bases not matched to a gene. CDR1 is GTSNPN, CDR2 SVGIG, per germline (reference sequence).

This clone was seen only once. This chain connects TRBV13 to TRBJ1-1; TRBD1 matches 7 bases. Germline CDR1 and CDR2: PRHDT and FYEKMQ (reference sequence). The ends lost 5 bases at V and 6 bases at J; junction bases unmatched: 9. This CDR3 region has 14 residues. The CDR3 region has the DNA TGTGCCAGCAGCCTCCGGACAGGTACCCCTGAAGCTTTCTTT. Translation: CASSLRTGTPEAFF.

J is TRBJ1-5 and V is TRBV5-8; TRBD1 matches 10 bases. There are 17 residues in the CDR3. The germline V gene has CDR1 SGHTS and CDR2 YDEGEE. The V and J ends lost 4 bases and 4 bases, in that order; junction bases with no gene match: 11. The CDR3 reads CASSRGQGSAGNQPQHF. CDR3 DNA: TGTGCCAGCAGCCGGGGACAGGGGTCCGCAGGGAATCAGCCCCAGCATTTT.

The chain is built from TRBV6-5 and TRBJ1-2; D uncertain. Germline V gives CDR1 MNHEY, CDR2 SVGAGI. This CDR3 contains 15 residues. V lost 7 bases to trimming and J lost 0 bases, with 15 bases between them. DNA of the CDR3: TGTGCCAGCAAAAGTAGCGCCGGAGCTAACTATGGCTACACCTTC. It codes for CASKSSAGANYGYTF.

The V gene is TRBV5-1, the J gene TRBJ2-1; 9 bases fit TRBD2. With V trimmed by 4 bases and J by 1 base, 3 bases remained unmatched. The CDR3 has 15 amino acids. CDR1 is SGHRS and CDR2 is YFSETQ in the germline V gene. The CDR3 sequence: CASSPSGGSYNEQFF. The CDR3 nucleotides read TGCGCCAGCAGCCCGAGCGGGGGGTCCTACAATGAGCAGTTCTTC.

CDR3 sequence: CASSQGQSDTEAFF. CDR3 nucleotide sequence: TGTGCCAGCAGCCAAGGGCAATCCGACACTGAAGCTTTCTTT. V usage is TRBV3-1 (or the pseudogene TRBV3-2) and J usage is TRBJ1-1; D unresolved. Trimming cost V 1 base and J 3 bases, with 9 bases left between them. CDR1 LGHDT and CDR2 YNNKEL come from the germline V gene (reference sequence). This CDR3 region has 14 residues.

This chain connects TRBV24-1 to TRBJ2-7; D gene unclear. V was pared by 5 bases and J by 6 bases, with 13 bases between. Germline V gene lookup returns CDR1 KGHDR and CDR2 SFDVKD. The CDR3 extends over 13 amino acids. This chain's CDR3 is CATSVPGWFEQYV. CDR3 coding DNA: TGTGCCACCAGTGTCCCCGGTTGGTTCGAGCAGTACGTC.